Listed below are T cell receptor beta chains from one sample, sequenced in a study of blood T cells in healthy people across ages. From the 5' RACE reads, TCRdb called clonotypes with MiXCR, one entry per CDR3 protein. Seen here are some 1.5 million distinct CDR3 sequences, roughly 43% observed once, and the top ten hold 4%. Sequenced input: blood. These TCRs come from a woman aged 18-35 years in good health. Each CDR3 is given with its conserved first and last residue. The order of the fields is CDR3 DNA, CDR3 protein, clone size, V gene, D gene, J gene. D genes are given only for firm matches. The size entry is marked missing in some rows and otherwise reads once, few, many or a size class.

TGTGCCAGCGGCTTCCTACCCTCTAGCGGGAGGTCAGATACGCAGTATTTT | CASGFLPSSGRSDTQYF | NA | TRBV7-2 | TRBD2 | TRBJ2-3
TGTGCCAGCAGTTACTCGGCAGGAGGGGAGCAGTACTTC | CASSYSAGGEQYF | NA | TRBV6-2/TRBV6-3 | NA | TRBJ2-7
TGCGCCAGCAGCTCCCGGGACAGGGTTCGAAATGAGCAGTTCTTC | CASSSRDRVRNEQFF | NA | TRBV5-1 | TRBD1 | TRBJ2-1
TGCGCCAGCAGCCAGGGCAGGATGAACACTGAAGTTTTCTTT | CASSQGRMNTEVFF | NA | TRBV4-1 | NA | TRBJ1-1
TGTGCCAGCAGCTTAGCGCTGGCTAGCGGGAGCGTGCACAATGAGCAGTTCTTC | CASSLALASGSVHNEQFF | NA | TRBV7-2 | TRBD2 | TRBJ2-1
TGTGCCAGCAGCTTGGCGACAGGGGGTCTAGGGCAGTTCTTC | CASSLATGGLGQFF | few | TRBV5-5 | TRBD1 | TRBJ2-1
TGTGCCAGCAGCTTAAGACAGGGGGATATCGGGGAGCTGTTTTTT | CASSLRQGDIGELFF | once | TRBV7-9 | TRBD1 | TRBJ2-2
TGTGCCAGCAGCTTAGTTGTGTTGGGAGAGACCCAGTACTTC | CASSLVVLGETQYF | NA | TRBV7-9 | NA | TRBJ2-5
TGTGCCAGCAGCTTAGTAGATACTAATGAAAAACTGTTTTTT | CASSLVDTNEKLFF | NA | TRBV7-9 | NA | TRBJ1-4
TGTGCTAGCAGCCGGGACGGGTCCTACAATGAGCAGTACTTC | CASSRDGSYNEQYF | few | TRBV7-7 | NA | TRBJ2-7
TGTGCCAGCAGCCAAGACGTCGGAACCCAGTACTTC | CASSQDVGTQYF | few | TRBV3-1 | NA | TRBJ2-5
TGCAGTGCTAGAGATCAAAGGGGGCAGGAAGATATGCAGTATTTT | CSARDQRGQEDMQYF | NA | TRBV20-1 | TRBD1 | TRBJ2-3
TGTGCCAGCGCCACTCCCGGGACAGGGGACGATACGCAGTATTTT | CASATPGTGDDTQYF | NA | TRBV12-3/TRBV12-4 | TRBD1 | TRBJ2-3
TGTGCCAGCTCACAGAATACCAGGACGGGAATCTCTGGAAACACCATATATTTT | CASSQNTRTGISGNTIYF | NA | TRBV18 | NA | TRBJ1-3
TGTGCCAACACATCTCCAGGGGGTGTTTCGCGGGGCTACACCTTC | CANTSPGGVSRGYTF | few | TRBV2 | TRBD1 | TRBJ1-2
TGCAGTGCTAGAGGGGTTGGGGGGGACATGAACACTGAAGCTTTCTTT | CSARGVGGDMNTEAFF | NA | TRBV20-1 | NA | TRBJ1-1
TGTGCCAGCAGTTTCGGGGCTCTAGCGGGGGCCTACGAGCAGTACTTC | CASSFGALAGAYEQYF | NA | TRBV12-3/TRBV12-4 | TRBD2 | TRBJ2-7
TGTGCCAGCAGCCCCCGAGCCGTTGGAAACACCATATATTTT | CASSPRAVGNTIYF | NA | TRBV7-9 | NA | TRBJ1-3
TGTGCCATCAGTGGGCTAGCGGGGGGAAGCACAGATACGCAGTATTTT | CAISGLAGGSTDTQYF | NA | TRBV10-3 | TRBD2 | TRBJ2-3
TGTGCCAGCAGTGCCACCACAGGGTTAAGCTCCTATAATTCACCCCTCCACTTT | CASSATTGLSSYNSPLHF | NA | TRBV6-1 | NA | TRBJ1-6
TGTGCCAGCAGACCACCAGCGGACTCCTACGAGCAGTACTTC | CASRPPADSYEQYF | few | TRBV7-9 | NA | TRBJ2-7
TGTGCCAGCAGTGGACAGGGTTGGAGTGGCTACACCTTC | CASSGQGWSGYTF | NA | TRBV27 | TRBD1 | TRBJ1-2
TGTGCCAGCAGTAACCCTAGCGGGGGATACAATGAGCAGTTCTTC | CASSNPSGGYNEQFF | NA | TRBV2 | TRBD2 | TRBJ2-1
TGTGCCAGCAACTTCAGGGGGGGCAGTCAGCCCCAGCATTTT | CASNFRGGSQPQHF | NA | TRBV28 | TRBD1 | TRBJ1-5
TGTGCCAGCAGCTTAGGGACGTCCGCGGAAGCCCAGCATTTT | CASSLGTSAEAQHF | NA | TRBV7-9 | NA | TRBJ1-5
TGCAGTGCCCATGACAGGGGGAAGAATCAGCCCCAGCATTTT | CSAHDRGKNQPQHF | few | TRBV20-1 | TRBD1 | TRBJ1-5
TGTGCCAGCAGTTTGGACACCACGGGAGGCTACACCTTC | CASSLDTTGGYTF | NA | TRBV6-6 | NA | TRBJ1-2
TGTGCCAGCTCACCGCGGACAGGTCGGACGACGATGAACACTGAAGCTTTCTTT | CASSPRTGRTTMNTEAFF | NA | TRBV18 | TRBD1 | TRBJ1-1
TGTGCCAGCAGTTACCAGGAGGATTACAATGAGCAGTTCTTC | CASSYQEDYNEQFF | NA | TRBV6-2/TRBV6-3 | NA | TRBJ2-1
TGTGCCAGCAGTGAATATAAGGCACGGGGGAGTAAAAGCTACAATGAGCAGTTCTTC | CASSEYKARGSKSYNEQFF | NA | TRBV25-1 | NA | TRBJ2-1
TGTGCCAGCAGCCAGGGCAGGGGGCGTAGGTATGAGCAGTACTTC | CASSQGRGRRYEQYF | few | TRBV7-8 | TRBD1 | TRBJ2-5
TGCGCCAGCAGCCAAACTCTCGGACAGTCCCCTGGGGCCAACGTCCTGACTTTC | CASSQTLGQSPGANVLTF | NA | TRBV4-1 | NA | TRBJ2-6
TGTGCCAGCAGTAACATCGGAGATCATCAGCCCCAGCATTTT | CASSNIGDHQPQHF | NA | TRBV27 | NA | TRBJ1-5
TGTGCCAGCAGTTTACAGGACCAAGAGACCCAGTACTTC | CASSLQDQETQYF | NA | TRBV12-3/TRBV12-4 | NA | TRBJ2-5
TGCAGCGTTGTCGCGGTGTTGACAGGGGGCAGGGGCTACACCTTC | CSVVAVLTGGRGYTF | few | TRBV29-1 | TRBD1 | TRBJ1-2
TGTGCCAGCACCACGGGACAGCACACAGATACGCAGTATTTT | CASTTGQHTDTQYF | few | TRBV28 | TRBD1 | TRBJ2-3
TGTGCCAGCAGCCAACACCGATCTAGCGGAACAGATACGCAGTATTTT | CASSQHRSSGTDTQYF | NA | TRBV7-2 | TRBD2 | TRBJ2-3
TGCGCCAGCAGCACGAGGTCTGAATCCGGGGAGCTGTTTTTT | CASSTRSESGELFF | NA | TRBV4-3 | NA | TRBJ2-2
TGTGCCAGCAGTAGTCCGCGTCACGTGAACACTGAAGCTTTCTTT | CASSSPRHVNTEAFF | NA | TRBV28 | NA | TRBJ1-1
TGTGCCAGCAGCCGGGACAGGTTAAATGGCTACACCTTC | CASSRDRLNGYTF | NA | TRBV7-9 | TRBD1 | TRBJ1-2
TGTGCCTGGGCGGGGACAAATAATGAAAAACTGTTTTTT | CAWAGTNNEKLFF | NA | TRBV30 | NA | TRBJ1-4